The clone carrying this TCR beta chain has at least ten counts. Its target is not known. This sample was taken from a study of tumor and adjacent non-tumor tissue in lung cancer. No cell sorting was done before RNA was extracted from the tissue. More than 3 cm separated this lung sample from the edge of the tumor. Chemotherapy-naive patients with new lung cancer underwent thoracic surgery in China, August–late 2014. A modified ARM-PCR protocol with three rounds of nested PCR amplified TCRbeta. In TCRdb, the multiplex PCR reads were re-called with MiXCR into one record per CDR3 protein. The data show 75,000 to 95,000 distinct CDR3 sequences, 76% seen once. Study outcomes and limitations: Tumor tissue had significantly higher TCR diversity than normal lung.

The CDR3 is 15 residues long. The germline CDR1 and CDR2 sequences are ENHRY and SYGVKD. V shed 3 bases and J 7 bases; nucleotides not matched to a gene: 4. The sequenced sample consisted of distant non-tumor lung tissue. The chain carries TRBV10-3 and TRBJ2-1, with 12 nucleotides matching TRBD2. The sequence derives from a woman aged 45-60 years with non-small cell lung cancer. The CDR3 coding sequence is TGTGCCATCAGTGACGTACTAGCGGGAGGAAATGAGCAGTTCTTC. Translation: CAISDVLAGGNEQFF.